This is a list of T cell receptor beta chains from one sample in a study of blood T cell repertoires in COVID-19. Profiled with immunoSEQ multiplex PCR; TCRdb holds only in-frame clones, not every one. Among 150,000 to 200,000 clones listed, approximately 85% were seen once. Sequenced sample: peripheral blood. The receptors here all came from an older woman with acute or convalescent COVID-19. Both conserved end residues are part of each CDR3. Each record gives: J gene, V gene, D gene, clone size, CDR3 DNA, CDR3 protein. The D gene is left open where the match is weak. Where a row states a size, it is once, few, many or the class of an expanded clone; other rows omit it.

j_gene: TRBJ2-1
v_gene: TRBV9
d_gene: TRBD2
abundance: once
CDR3nt: TGTGCCAGCAGCGTGAGGACTAGCGGGAGAGGTTACAATGAGCAGTTCTTC
CDR3aa: CASSVRTSGRGYNEQFF

j_gene: TRBJ1-2
v_gene: TRBV6-5
d_gene: TRBD1
abundance: -
CDR3nt: TGTGCCAGCACTCCACACTCAGGGGGGAACTATGGCTACACCTTC
CDR3aa: CASTPHSGGNYGYTF

j_gene: TRBJ1-2
v_gene: TRBV10-3
d_gene: TRBD1
abundance: -
CDR3nt: TGTGCCATCAGTGATTATAAAGGGACAGCCGGCAACTATGGCTACACCTTC
CDR3aa: CAISDYKGTAGNYGYTF

j_gene: TRBJ2-2
v_gene: TRBV24-1
d_gene: TRBD2
abundance: -
CDR3nt: TGTGCCACCAGTGCCGGGGGACTAGCGGGAGCCGGGGAGCTGTTTTTT
CDR3aa: CATSAGGLAGAGELFF

j_gene: TRBJ1-1
v_gene: TRBV15
d_gene: -
abundance: -
CDR3nt: TGTGCCACCAGCAATCGGGGAATGAACACTGAAGCTTTCTTT
CDR3aa: CATSNRGMNTEAFF

j_gene: TRBJ1-6
v_gene: TRBV7-9
d_gene: -
abundance: -
CDR3nt: TGTGCCAGCACCAGAGAGAGGGATTCACCCCTCCACTTT
CDR3aa: CASTRERDSPLHF

j_gene: TRBJ1-5
v_gene: TRBV27
d_gene: TRBD1
abundance: -
CDR3nt: TGTGCCAGCAGTATGGACAGGGGACAGCCCCAGCATTTT
CDR3aa: CASSMDRGQPQHF

j_gene: TRBJ2-1
v_gene: TRBV9
d_gene: TRBD2
abundance: -
CDR3nt: TGTGCCAGCAGCCTCTTAGCGGGCGTCTACAATGAGCAGTTCTTC
CDR3aa: CASSLLAGVYNEQFF

j_gene: TRBJ1-5
v_gene: TRBV7-8
d_gene: -
abundance: many
CDR3nt: TGTGCCAGCAGCTTATGGCTCAGGGATAGCAATCAGCCCCAGCATTTT
CDR3aa: CASSLWLRDSNQPQHF

j_gene: TRBJ1-6
v_gene: TRBV6-5
d_gene: TRBD1
abundance: -
CDR3nt: TGTGCCAGCAGTTATTTCGGGACAGGGGATTCACCCCTCCACTTT
CDR3aa: CASSYFGTGDSPLHF

j_gene: TRBJ2-1
v_gene: TRBV28
d_gene: TRBD2
abundance: once
CDR3nt: TGTGCCAGCAGTTTATTGCTAGCGGCCCCTCTCAATGAGCAGTTCTTC
CDR3aa: CASSLLLAAPLNEQFF

j_gene: TRBJ2-1
v_gene: TRBV7-3
d_gene: TRBD2
abundance: few
CDR3nt: TGTGCCAGCAGCTTAGAGGCTAGCGGGAGCAATGAGCAGTTCTTC
CDR3aa: CASSLEASGSNEQFF

j_gene: TRBJ2-3
v_gene: TRBV16
d_gene: -
abundance: -
CDR3nt: TGTGCCAGCAGCCCCCACAGGTCCACAGATACGCAGTATTTT
CDR3aa: CASSPHRSTDTQYF

j_gene: TRBJ2-5
v_gene: TRBV7-2
d_gene: -
abundance: -
CDR3nt: TGTGCCAGCAGTCGGGGGAAGCAAGAGACCCAGTACTTC
CDR3aa: CASSRGKQETQYF

j_gene: TRBJ2-5
v_gene: TRBV20-1
d_gene: -
abundance: -
CDR3nt: TGCAGTGCTAGTGAGTCTGGTAGCGGATTCCAAGAGACCCAGTACTTC
CDR3aa: CSASESGSGFQETQYF

j_gene: TRBJ2-3
v_gene: TRBV9
d_gene: -
abundance: -
CDR3nt: TGTGCCAGCAGCCCGGAGGTGGGGATCGGGGAAGATACGCAGTATTTT
CDR3aa: CASSPEVGIGEDTQYF

j_gene: TRBJ1-5
v_gene: TRBV2
d_gene: -
abundance: -
CDR3nt: TGTGCCAGCAGTATACAGAATCAGCCCCAGCATTTT
CDR3aa: CASSIQNQPQHF

j_gene: TRBJ1-4
v_gene: TRBV15
d_gene: -
abundance: -
CDR3nt: TGTGCCACCAGGGGACCGGGACATTCCGAAAAACTGTTTTTT
CDR3aa: CATRGPGHSEKLFF

j_gene: TRBJ1-1
v_gene: TRBV12-3/TRBV12-4
d_gene: -
abundance: -
CDR3nt: TGTGCCAGCATCTCACAGCTTGGCACTGAAGCTTTCTTT
CDR3aa: CASISQLGTEAFF

j_gene: TRBJ1-1
v_gene: TRBV20-1
d_gene: -
abundance: -
CDR3nt: TGCAGTGCTGGTGGAGTTGACATGAACACTGAAGCTTTCTTT
CDR3aa: CSAGGVDMNTEAFF

j_gene: TRBJ2-1
v_gene: TRBV29-1
d_gene: -
abundance: -
CDR3nt: TGCAGCGTTGAAGGGAGCGGCCCCTACAATGAGCAGTTCTTC
CDR3aa: CSVEGSGPYNEQFF

j_gene: TRBJ1-4
v_gene: TRBV24-1
d_gene: TRBD1
abundance: -
CDR3nt: TGTGCCACCAGTGATCCGCTCGGGACAGGAGTCGAAAAACTGTTTTTT
CDR3aa: CATSDPLGTGVEKLFF

j_gene: TRBJ1-2
v_gene: TRBV28
d_gene: -
abundance: -
CDR3nt: TGTGCCAGCGGCGGGGCCTATGGCTACACCTTC
CDR3aa: CASGGAYGYTF

j_gene: TRBJ2-1
v_gene: TRBV3-1/TRBV3-2
d_gene: -
abundance: -
CDR3nt: TGTGCCAGCAGCCAAGAGACGCGCGGTCGGAAGCAGTTCTTC
CDR3aa: CASSQETRGRKQFF

j_gene: TRBJ1-1
v_gene: TRBV3-1/TRBV3-2
d_gene: -
abundance: -
CDR3nt: TGTGCCAGCACCAGACAGGAGAACACTGAAGCTTTCTTT
CDR3aa: CASTRQENTEAFF

j_gene: TRBJ2-2
v_gene: TRBV5-1
d_gene: TRBD2
abundance: once
CDR3nt: TGCGCCAGCAGCGTGGGACTAGCGGGGACCGGGGAGCTGTTTTTT
CDR3aa: CASSVGLAGTGELFF

j_gene: TRBJ1-1
v_gene: TRBV5-1
d_gene: -
abundance: -
CDR3nt: TGCGCCAGCAGCCCGGGAAGGGCGAACACTGAAGCTTTCTTT
CDR3aa: CASSPGRANTEAFF

j_gene: TRBJ1-5
v_gene: TRBV15
d_gene: TRBD1
abundance: -
CDR3nt: TGTGCCACCAGCTTTCCGGGACAGGGGAGCCAGCCCCAGCATTTT
CDR3aa: CATSFPGQGSQPQHF

j_gene: TRBJ2-7
v_gene: TRBV7-9
d_gene: -
abundance: -
CDR3nt: TGTGCCAGCAGCTTACTCGGGAACGAGCAGTACTTC
CDR3aa: CASSLLGNEQYF

j_gene: TRBJ2-2
v_gene: TRBV7-6
d_gene: -
abundance: -
CDR3nt: TGTGCCAGCAGCTTAGATTTTACGGGGTACACCGGGGAGCTGTTTTTT
CDR3aa: CASSLDFTGYTGELFF

j_gene: TRBJ1-2
v_gene: TRBV28
d_gene: -
abundance: -
CDR3nt: TGTGCCAGCAGCCTTACAGGAAGGCCCCTAGGCTACACCTTC
CDR3aa: CASSLTGRPLGYTF

j_gene: TRBJ1-1
v_gene: TRBV6-5
d_gene: -
abundance: -
CDR3nt: TGTGCCAGCAGTTCCCCGTACAGGTACGGAGCTTTCTTT
CDR3aa: CASSSPYRYGAFF

j_gene: TRBJ1-1
v_gene: TRBV5-1
d_gene: TRBD1
abundance: -
CDR3nt: TGCGCCAGCAGCGTGGACAGGGCTACAACTGAAGCTTTCTTT
CDR3aa: CASSVDRATTEAFF

j_gene: TRBJ1-5
v_gene: TRBV3-1/TRBV3-2
d_gene: -
abundance: -
CDR3nt: TGTGCCAGCAGCCAAGATTGGAGATATCTGGATCCGTTGAAGCAGCCCCAGCATTTT
CDR3aa: CASSQDWRYLDPLKQPQHF

j_gene: TRBJ2-3
v_gene: TRBV5-6
d_gene: TRBD2
abundance: -
CDR3nt: TGTGCCAGCAGCTTGGGGGTAGCGGGAGCCGGCACAGATACGCAGTATTTT
CDR3aa: CASSLGVAGAGTDTQYF

j_gene: TRBJ1-3
v_gene: TRBV6-1
d_gene: -
abundance: -
CDR3nt: TGTGCCAGCAGTGAAGGGCAGGCCGGCTCTGGAAACACCATATATTTT
CDR3aa: CASSEGQAGSGNTIYF

j_gene: TRBJ1-3
v_gene: TRBV30
d_gene: -
abundance: -
CDR3nt: TGTGCCTTCATCCACGGCTCTGGAAACACCATATATTTT
CDR3aa: CAFIHGSGNTIYF

j_gene: TRBJ1-1
v_gene: TRBV4-2
d_gene: TRBD1
abundance: -
CDR3nt: TGTGCCAGCAGCCCCGCATGGACAGGGGGGGATTCTGAAGCTTTCTTT
CDR3aa: CASSPAWTGGDSEAFF

j_gene: TRBJ2-7
v_gene: TRBV5-5
d_gene: TRBD1
abundance: -
CDR3nt: TGTGCCAGCAGCCGCAGGGACAGGGCTTCCTACGAGCAGTACTTC
CDR3aa: CASSRRDRASYEQYF

j_gene: TRBJ1-1
v_gene: TRBV9
d_gene: TRBD1
abundance: once
CDR3nt: TGTGCCAGCAGCGTCACAGGGGGCGATACTGAAGCTTTCTTT
CDR3aa: CASSVTGGDTEAFF

j_gene: TRBJ2-1
v_gene: TRBV24-1
d_gene: -
abundance: -
CDR3nt: TGTGCCACCAGTGATCCTGGGACTCCACACAATGAGCAGTTCTTC
CDR3aa: CATSDPGTPHNEQFF

j_gene: TRBJ1-5
v_gene: TRBV18
d_gene: TRBD1
abundance: -
CDR3nt: TGTGCCAGCTCACCACAGACAGGGACTCAGCCCCAGCATTTT
CDR3aa: CASSPQTGTQPQHF

j_gene: TRBJ1-2
v_gene: TRBV28
d_gene: TRBD1
abundance: -
CDR3nt: TGTGCCAGCAGGACGAACAGGGGAGACTATGGCTACACCTTC
CDR3aa: CASRTNRGDYGYTF

j_gene: TRBJ2-6
v_gene: TRBV9
d_gene: TRBD1
abundance: once
CDR3nt: TGTGCCAGCAGCGGACAGGGCCCCGTCCTGACTTTC
CDR3aa: CASSGQGPVLTF

j_gene: TRBJ2-5
v_gene: TRBV7-3
d_gene: TRBD2
abundance: -
CDR3nt: TGTGCCAGCAGCTTAGGCGGGAGTGAGACCCAGTACTTC
CDR3aa: CASSLGGSETQYF

j_gene: TRBJ2-3
v_gene: TRBV9
d_gene: -
abundance: -
CDR3nt: TGTGCCAGCAGCGTAGAAGGCGGTCCTAGCACAGATACGCAGTATTTT
CDR3aa: CASSVEGGPSTDTQYF

j_gene: TRBJ1-5
v_gene: TRBV10-2
d_gene: -
abundance: -
CDR3nt: TGCGCCAGCACCCCTTCGGGAAATCATGGCAATCAGCCCCAGCATTTT
CDR3aa: CASTPSGNHGNQPQHF

j_gene: TRBJ2-2
v_gene: TRBV7-6
d_gene: TRBD1
abundance: few
CDR3nt: TGTGCCAGCAGCTTACTCCCCGGGACAGGGGGGGGAACCGGGGAGCTGTTTTTT
CDR3aa: CASSLLPGTGGGTGELFF

j_gene: TRBJ2-2
v_gene: TRBV11-2
d_gene: TRBD2
abundance: -
CDR3nt: TGTGCCAGCAGCTCGGGACTAGCGGGATTCACCGGGGAGCTGTTTTTT
CDR3aa: CASSSGLAGFTGELFF

j_gene: TRBJ1-3
v_gene: TRBV9
d_gene: -
abundance: -
CDR3nt: TGTGCCAGCAGCGTAGTAGAGGACACCATATATTTT
CDR3aa: CASSVVEDTIYF

j_gene: TRBJ2-2
v_gene: TRBV10-3
d_gene: -
abundance: few
CDR3nt: TGTGCCATCAGTGAGTCAGCACCAGGCGGGACCGGGGAGCTGTTTTTT
CDR3aa: CAISESAPGGTGELFF

j_gene: TRBJ1-2
v_gene: TRBV27
d_gene: -
abundance: -
CDR3nt: TGTGCCAGCCGACTCGAGGGGGGGCCTAACTATGGCTACACCTTC
CDR3aa: CASRLEGGPNYGYTF